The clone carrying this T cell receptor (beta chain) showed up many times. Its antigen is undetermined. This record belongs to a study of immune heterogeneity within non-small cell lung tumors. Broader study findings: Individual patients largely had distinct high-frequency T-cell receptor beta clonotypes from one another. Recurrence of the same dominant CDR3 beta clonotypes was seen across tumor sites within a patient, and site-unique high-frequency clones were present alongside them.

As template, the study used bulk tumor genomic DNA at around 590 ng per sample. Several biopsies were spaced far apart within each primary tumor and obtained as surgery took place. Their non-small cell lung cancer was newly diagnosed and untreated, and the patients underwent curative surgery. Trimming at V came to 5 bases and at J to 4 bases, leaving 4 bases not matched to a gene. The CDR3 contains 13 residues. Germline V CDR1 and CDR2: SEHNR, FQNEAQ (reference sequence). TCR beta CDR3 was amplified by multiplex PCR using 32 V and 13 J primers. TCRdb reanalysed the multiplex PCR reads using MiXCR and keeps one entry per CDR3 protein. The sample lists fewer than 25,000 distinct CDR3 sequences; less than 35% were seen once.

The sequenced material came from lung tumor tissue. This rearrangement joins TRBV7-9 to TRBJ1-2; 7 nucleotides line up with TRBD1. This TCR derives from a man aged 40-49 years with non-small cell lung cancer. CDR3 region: CASSQGDIYGYTF. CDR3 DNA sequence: TGTGCCAGCAGCCAGGGGGACATCTATGGCTACACCTTC. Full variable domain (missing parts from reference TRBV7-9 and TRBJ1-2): DTGVSQNPRHKITKRGQNVTFRCDPISEHNRLYWYRQTLGQGPEFLTYFQNEAQLEKSRLLSDRFSAERPKGSFSTLEIQRTEQGDSAMYLCASSQGDIYGYTFGSGTRLTVV.